This T cell receptor (beta chain) was profiled in a study of shared clonotypes between healthy human individuals. The CDR3 is 14 residues long. J gave up 7 bases and V 5 bases, and 7 bases lay outside the gene matches. Looked up from germline, CDR1 is SGHTA and CDR2 is FQGNSA. Donors, without exception, were Caucasian adults residing in Nashville, Tennessee. Some clones are missing from TCRdb's copy, which holds only in-frame ones; the method was immunoSEQ multiplex PCR. The sample lists over 2 million clones, 85% to 95% occurring once. The receptor was derived from a man aged 18 to 35 in good health. Some clones in this sample may be carry-over from other donors' samples. This chain uses TRBV7-2 with TRBJ2-2; 7 nucleotides line up with TRBD2. The source material was naive CD4+ T cells from PBMCs. As to subset: CD45RA+ positively selected. CDR3 protein: CASSPGGSLGELFF. The CDR3 nucleotides are TGTGCCAGCAGCCCCGGGGGGTCCCTCGGGGAGCTGTTTTTT.